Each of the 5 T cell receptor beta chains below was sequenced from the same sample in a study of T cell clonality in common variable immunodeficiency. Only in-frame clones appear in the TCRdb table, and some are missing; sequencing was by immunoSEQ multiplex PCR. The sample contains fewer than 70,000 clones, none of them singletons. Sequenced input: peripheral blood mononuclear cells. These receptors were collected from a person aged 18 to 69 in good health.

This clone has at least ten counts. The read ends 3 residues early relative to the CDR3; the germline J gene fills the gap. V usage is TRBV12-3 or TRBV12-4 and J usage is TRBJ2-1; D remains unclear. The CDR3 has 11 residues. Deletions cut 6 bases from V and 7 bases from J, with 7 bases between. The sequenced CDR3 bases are TGTGCCAGCAGCACTTTTAATGAG. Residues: CASSTFNE. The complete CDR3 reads CASSTFNEQFF.

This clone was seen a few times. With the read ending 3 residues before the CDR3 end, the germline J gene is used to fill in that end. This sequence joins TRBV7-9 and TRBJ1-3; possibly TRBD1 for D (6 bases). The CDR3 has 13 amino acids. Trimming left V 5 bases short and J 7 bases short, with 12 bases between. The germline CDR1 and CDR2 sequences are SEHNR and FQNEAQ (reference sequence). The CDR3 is CASSPGDANTIYF. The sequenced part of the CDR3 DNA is TGTGCCAGCAGCCCAGGGGACGCGAACACC.

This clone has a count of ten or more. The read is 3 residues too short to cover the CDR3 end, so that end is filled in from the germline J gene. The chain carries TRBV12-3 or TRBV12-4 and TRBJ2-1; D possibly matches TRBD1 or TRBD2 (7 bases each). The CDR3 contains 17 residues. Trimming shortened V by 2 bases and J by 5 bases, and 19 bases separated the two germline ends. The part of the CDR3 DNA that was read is TGTGCCAGCAGTTTATGGGAGGGGGCGGCAGGGAACAATGAG. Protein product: CASSLWEGAAGNNE. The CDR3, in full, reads CASSLWEGAAGNNEQFF.

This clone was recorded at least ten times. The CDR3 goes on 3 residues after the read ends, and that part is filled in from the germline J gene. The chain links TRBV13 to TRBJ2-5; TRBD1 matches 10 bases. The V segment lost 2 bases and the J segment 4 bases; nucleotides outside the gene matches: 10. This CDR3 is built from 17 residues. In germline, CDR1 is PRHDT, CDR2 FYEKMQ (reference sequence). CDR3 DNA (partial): TGTGCCAGCAGCTTATGGGCCTCTGACAGGGGGCGAGAGACC. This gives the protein CASSLWASDRGRET. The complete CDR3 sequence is CASSLWASDRGRETQYF.

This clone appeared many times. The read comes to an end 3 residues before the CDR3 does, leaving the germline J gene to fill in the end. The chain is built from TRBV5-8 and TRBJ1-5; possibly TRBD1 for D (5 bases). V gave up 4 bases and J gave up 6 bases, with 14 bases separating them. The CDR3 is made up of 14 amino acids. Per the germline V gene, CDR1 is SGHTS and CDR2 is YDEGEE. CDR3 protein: CASSPGGRGQPQHF. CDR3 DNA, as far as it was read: TGTGCCAGCAGCCCGGGGGGTCGGGGTCAGCCC. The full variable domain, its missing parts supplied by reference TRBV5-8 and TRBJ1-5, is EAGVTQSPTHLIKTRGQQATLRCSPISGHTSVYWYQQALGLGLQFLLWYDEGEERNRGNFPPRFSGRQFPNYSSELNVNALELEDSALYLCASSPGGRGQPQHFGDGTRLSIL.